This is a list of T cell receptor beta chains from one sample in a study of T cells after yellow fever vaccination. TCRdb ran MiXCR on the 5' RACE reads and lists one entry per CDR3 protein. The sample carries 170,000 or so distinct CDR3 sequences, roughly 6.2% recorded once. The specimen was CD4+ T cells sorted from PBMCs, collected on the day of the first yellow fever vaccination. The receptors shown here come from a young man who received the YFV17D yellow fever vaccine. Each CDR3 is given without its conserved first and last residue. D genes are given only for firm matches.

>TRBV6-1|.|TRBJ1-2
ASSPSGYTLIPYGYT
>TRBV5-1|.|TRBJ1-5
ASSFGGLGNQPQH
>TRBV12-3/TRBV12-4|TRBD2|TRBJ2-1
ASSSSGGGNEQF
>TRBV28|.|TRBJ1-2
ASTGTYYGYT
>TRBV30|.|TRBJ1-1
AWSVQGLNTEAF
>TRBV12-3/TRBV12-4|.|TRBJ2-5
ASTGEGGETQY
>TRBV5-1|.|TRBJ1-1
ASSAGRQNTEAF
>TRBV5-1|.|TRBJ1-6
ASSPDARNSPLH
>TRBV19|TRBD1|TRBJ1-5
ASRIQGRIH
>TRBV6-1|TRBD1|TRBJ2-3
ASSWDRQATDTQY
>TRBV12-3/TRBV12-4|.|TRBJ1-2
ASSLAGATFYGYT
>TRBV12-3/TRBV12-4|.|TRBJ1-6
ASSQGSYNSPLH
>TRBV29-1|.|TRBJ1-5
SVGGDNQPQH
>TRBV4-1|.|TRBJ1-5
ASSSGYSNQPQH
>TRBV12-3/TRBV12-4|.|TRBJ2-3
ASRRRDPTDTQY
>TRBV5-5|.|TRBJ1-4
ASSLSLGTNEKLF
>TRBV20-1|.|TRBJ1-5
SARDVTGFQPQH
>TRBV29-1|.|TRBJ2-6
SVFRDGSSGANVLT
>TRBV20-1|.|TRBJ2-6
SARDRGPGANVLT
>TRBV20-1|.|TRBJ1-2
SARRGQTYGYT
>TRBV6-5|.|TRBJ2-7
ASSYSWEASYEQY
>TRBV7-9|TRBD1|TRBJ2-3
ASSLWTGERTDTQY
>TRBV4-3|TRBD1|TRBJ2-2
ASSQDMGYRGPGKLF
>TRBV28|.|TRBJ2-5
ASSSPMQAQETQY
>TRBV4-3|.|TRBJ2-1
ASSPHTQNEQF
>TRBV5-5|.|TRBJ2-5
ASSSPGSETQY
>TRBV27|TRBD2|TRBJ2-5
ASRIAGARETQY
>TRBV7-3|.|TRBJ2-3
ASSLSTPTDTQY
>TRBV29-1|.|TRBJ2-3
SVDSGTDTQY
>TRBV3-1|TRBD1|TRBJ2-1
ASSHGTGPYNEQF
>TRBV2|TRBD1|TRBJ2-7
ASSQDRGGYEQY
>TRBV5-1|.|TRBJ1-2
ASRGQETNYGYT
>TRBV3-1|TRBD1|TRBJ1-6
ASSQEGTGGNNSPLH
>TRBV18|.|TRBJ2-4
ASSPTEQVNIQY
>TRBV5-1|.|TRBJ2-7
ASSSDPSGTRYEQY
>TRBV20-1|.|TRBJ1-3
SARDGSSGNTIY
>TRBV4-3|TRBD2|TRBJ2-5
ASSLYLPSGGAVAQY
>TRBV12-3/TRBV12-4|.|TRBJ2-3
ASSLRGIADTQY
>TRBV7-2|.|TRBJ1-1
ASSFAGGPSAEAF
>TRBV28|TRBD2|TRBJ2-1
ASTLRAGGLGYNEQF
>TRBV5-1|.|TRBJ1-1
ASSLVGGDYTEAF
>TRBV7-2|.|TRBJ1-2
ASSLEGTGYT
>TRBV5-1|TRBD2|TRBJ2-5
ASSYGLAMEETQY